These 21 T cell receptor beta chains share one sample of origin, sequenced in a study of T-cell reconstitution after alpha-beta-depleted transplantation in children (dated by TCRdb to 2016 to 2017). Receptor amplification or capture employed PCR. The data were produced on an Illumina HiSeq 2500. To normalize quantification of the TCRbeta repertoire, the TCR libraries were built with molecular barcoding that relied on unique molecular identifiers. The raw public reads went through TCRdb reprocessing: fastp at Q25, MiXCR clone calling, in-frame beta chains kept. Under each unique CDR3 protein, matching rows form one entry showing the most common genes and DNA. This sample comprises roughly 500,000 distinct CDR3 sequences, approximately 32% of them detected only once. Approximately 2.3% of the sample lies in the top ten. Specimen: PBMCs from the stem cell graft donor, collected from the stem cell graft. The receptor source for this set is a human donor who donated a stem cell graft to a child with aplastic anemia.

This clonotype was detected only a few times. CDR3 DNA: TGCGCCAGCAGCTTGGGGTCCGGGGGCGAGAAAAAACTGTTTTTT. As protein: CASSLGSGGEKKLFF. V and J are TRBV5-1 and TRBJ1-4, with a possible D match to TRBD1 (6 bases). This CDR3 has 15 residues. The germline gives CDR1 SGHRS, CDR2 YFSETQ. The germline V and J ends were trimmed by 0 bases and 9 bases, with 15 bases remaining between them.

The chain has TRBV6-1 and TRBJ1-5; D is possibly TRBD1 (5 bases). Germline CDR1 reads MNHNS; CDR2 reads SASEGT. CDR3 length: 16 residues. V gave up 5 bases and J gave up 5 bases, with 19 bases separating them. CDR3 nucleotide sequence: TGTGCCAGCAGTAAAGGGACCCAACAGCCGTATCAGCCCCAGCATTTT. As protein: CASSKGTQQPYQPQHF.

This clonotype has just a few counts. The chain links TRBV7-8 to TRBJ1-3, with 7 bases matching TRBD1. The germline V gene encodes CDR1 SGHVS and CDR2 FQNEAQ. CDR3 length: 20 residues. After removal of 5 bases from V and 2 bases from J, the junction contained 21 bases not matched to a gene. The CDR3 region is CASSPRGRDNWTGAGNTIYF. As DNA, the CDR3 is TGTGCCAGCAGCCCCCGGGGTAGGGACAACTGGACAGGAGCTGGAAACACCATATATTTT.

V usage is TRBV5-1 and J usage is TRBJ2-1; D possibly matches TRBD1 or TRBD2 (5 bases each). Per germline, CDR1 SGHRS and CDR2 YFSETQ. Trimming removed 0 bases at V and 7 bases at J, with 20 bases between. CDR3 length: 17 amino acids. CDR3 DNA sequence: TGCGCCAGCAGCTTGGTTTATGGCGGAGAGGGGTGGAATGAGCAGTTCTTC. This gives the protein CASSLVYGGEGWNEQFF.

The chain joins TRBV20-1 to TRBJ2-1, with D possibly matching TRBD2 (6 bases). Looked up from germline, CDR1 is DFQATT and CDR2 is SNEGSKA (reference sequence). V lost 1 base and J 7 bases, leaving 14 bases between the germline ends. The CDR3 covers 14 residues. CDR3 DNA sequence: TGCAGTGCTAGAGGGAGCGGGCCCCTGAATGAGCAGTTCTTC. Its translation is CSARGSGPLNEQFF.

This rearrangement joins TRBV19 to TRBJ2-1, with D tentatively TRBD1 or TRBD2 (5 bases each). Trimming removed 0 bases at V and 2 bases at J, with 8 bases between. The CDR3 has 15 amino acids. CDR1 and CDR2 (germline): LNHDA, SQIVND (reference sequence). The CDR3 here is CASSIERGPYNEQFF. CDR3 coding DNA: TGTGCCAGTAGTATAGAGAGGGGTCCCTACAATGAGCAGTTCTTC. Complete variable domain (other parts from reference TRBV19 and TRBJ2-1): DGGITQSPKYLFRKEGQNVTLSCEQNLNHDAMYWYRQDPGQGLRLIYYSQIVNDFQKGDIAEGYSVSREKKESFPLTVTSAQKNPTAFYLCASSIERGPYNEQFFGPGTRLTVL.

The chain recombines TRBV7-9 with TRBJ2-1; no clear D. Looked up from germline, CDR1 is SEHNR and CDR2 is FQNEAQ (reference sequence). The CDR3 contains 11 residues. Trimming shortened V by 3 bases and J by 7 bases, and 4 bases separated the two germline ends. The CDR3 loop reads CASSFRNEQFF. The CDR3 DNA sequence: TGTGCCAGCAGCTTCCGGAATGAGCAGTTCTTC. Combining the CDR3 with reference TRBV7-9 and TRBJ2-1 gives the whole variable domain DTGVSQNPRHKITKRGQNVTFRCDPISEHNRLYWYRQTLGQGPEFLTYFQNEAQLEKSRLLSDRFSAERPKGSFSTLEIQRTEQGDSAMYLCASSFRNEQFFGPGTRLTVL.

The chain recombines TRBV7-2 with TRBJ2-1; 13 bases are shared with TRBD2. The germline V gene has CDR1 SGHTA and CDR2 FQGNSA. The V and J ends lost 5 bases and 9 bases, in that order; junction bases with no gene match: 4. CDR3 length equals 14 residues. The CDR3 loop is CASSARLAGGEQFF. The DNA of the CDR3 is TGTGCCAGCAGCGCCCGACTAGCGGGAGGTGAGCAGTTCTTC.

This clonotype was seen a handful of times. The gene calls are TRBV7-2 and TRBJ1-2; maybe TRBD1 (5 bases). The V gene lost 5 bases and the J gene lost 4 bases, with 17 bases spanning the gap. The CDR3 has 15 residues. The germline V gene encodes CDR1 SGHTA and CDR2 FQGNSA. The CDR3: CASSDPRGRAYGYTF. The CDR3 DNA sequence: TGTGCCAGCAGCGACCCTAGGGGCAGGGCCTATGGCTACACCTTC. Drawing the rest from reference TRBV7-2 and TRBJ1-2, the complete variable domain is GAGVSQSPSNKVTEKGKDVELRCDPISGHTALYWYRQSLGQGLEFLIYFQGNSAPDKSGLPSDRFSAERTGGSVSTLTIQRTQQEDSAVYLCASSDPRGRAYGYTFGSGTRLTVV.

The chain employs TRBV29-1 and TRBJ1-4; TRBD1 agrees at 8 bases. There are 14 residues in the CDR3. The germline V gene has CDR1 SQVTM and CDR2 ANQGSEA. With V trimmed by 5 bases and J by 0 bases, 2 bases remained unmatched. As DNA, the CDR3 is TGCAGCGTTCGGGACAGGACAACTAATGAAAAACTGTTTTTT. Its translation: CSVRDRTTNEKLFF.

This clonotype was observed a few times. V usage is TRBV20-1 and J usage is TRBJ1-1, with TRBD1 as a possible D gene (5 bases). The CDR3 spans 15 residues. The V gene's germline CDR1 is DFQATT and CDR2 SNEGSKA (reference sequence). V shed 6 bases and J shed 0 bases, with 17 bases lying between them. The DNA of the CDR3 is TGCAGTGCGATTCGACACGGGGCAATGAACACTGAAGCTTTCTTT. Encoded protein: CSAIRHGAMNTEAFF.

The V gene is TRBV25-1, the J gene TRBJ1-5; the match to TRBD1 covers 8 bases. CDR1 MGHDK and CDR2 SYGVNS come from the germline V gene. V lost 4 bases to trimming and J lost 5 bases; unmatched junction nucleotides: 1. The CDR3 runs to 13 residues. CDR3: CASSAGGYQPQHF. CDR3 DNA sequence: TGTGCCAGCAGTGCAGGGGGCTATCAGCCCCAGCATTTT.

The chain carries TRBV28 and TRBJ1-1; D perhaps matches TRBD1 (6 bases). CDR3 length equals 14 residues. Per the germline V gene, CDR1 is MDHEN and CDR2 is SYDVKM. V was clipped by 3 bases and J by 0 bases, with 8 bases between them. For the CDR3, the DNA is TGTGCCAGCAGTTTCAGGGGATTGAACACTGAAGCTTTCTTT. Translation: CASSFRGLNTEAFF.

The CDR3 nucleotides read TGTGCCAGATTAATGGGGACAGGGAAGGGAGAGCAGTACGTC. It yields the protein CARLMGTGKGEQYV. This chain uses TRBV21-1 with TRBJ2-7; the D segment call TRBD1 is taken from the table without a DNA check. TRBV21-1 is a documented pseudogene. There are 14 residues in the CDR3.

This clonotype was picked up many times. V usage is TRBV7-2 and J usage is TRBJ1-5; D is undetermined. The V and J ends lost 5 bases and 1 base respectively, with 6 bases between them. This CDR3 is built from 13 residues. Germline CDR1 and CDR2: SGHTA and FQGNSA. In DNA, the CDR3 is TGTGCCAGCAGCCGGGCCAGCAATCAGCCCCAGCATTTT. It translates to CASSRASNQPQHF. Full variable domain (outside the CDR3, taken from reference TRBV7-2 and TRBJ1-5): GAGVSQSPSNKVTEKGKDVELRCDPISGHTALYWYRQSLGQGLEFLIYFQGNSAPDKSGLPSDRFSAERTGGSVSTLTIQRTQQEDSAVYLCASSRASNQPQHFGDGTRLSIL.

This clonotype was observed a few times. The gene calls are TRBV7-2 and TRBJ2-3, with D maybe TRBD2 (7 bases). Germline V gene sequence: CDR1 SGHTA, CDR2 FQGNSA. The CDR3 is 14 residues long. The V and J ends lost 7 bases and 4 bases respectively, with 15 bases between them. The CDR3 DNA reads TGTGCCAGCACTCGGGGGGCGCAGGCAGATACGCAGTATTTT. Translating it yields CASTRGAQADTQYF.

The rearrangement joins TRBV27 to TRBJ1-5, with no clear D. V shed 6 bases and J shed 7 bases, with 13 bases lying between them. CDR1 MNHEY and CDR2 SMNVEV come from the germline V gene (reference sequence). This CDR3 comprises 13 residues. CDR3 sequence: CASSSVEGQPQHF. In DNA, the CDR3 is TGTGCCAGCAGCTCGGTTGAGGGACAGCCCCAGCATTTT.

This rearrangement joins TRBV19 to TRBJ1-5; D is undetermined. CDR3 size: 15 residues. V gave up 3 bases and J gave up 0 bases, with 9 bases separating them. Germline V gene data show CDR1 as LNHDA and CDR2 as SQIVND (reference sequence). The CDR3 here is CASSIGSYSNQPQHF. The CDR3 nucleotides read TGTGCCAGTAGTATCGGGAGCTATAGCAATCAGCCCCAGCATTTT.

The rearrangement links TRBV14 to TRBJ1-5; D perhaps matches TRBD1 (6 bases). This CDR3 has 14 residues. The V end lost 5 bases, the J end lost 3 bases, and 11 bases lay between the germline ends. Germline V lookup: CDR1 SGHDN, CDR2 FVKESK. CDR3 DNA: TGTGCCAGCAGCACTCAGGGGACCAATCAGCCCCAGCATTTT. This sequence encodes CASSTQGTNQPQHF.

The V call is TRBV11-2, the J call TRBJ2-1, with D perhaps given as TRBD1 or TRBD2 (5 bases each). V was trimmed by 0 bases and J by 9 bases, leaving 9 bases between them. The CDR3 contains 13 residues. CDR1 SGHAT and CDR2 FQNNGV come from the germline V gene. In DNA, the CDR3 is TGTGCCAGCAGCTTAGATCCCGGGACTGAGCAGTTCTTC. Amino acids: CASSLDPGTEQFF. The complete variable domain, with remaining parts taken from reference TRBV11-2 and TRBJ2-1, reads EAGVAQSPRYKIIEKRQSVAFWCNPISGHATLYWYQQILGQGPKLLIQFQNNGVVDDSQLPKDRFSAERLKGVDSTLKIQPAKLEDSAVYLCASSLDPGTEQFFGPGTRLTVL.

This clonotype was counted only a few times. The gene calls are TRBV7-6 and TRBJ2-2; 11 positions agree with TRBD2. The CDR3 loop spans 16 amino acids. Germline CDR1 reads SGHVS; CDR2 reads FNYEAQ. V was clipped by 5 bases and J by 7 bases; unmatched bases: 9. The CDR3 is CASSRTSGSSVGELFF. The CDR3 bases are TGTGCCAGCAGCCGGACTAGCGGGTCGTCCGTCGGGGAGCTGTTTTTT.